A selection of T cell receptor beta chains follows, all from one sample in a study of T cells in Graves' hyperthyroidism and ophthalmopathy. TCRdb re-derived calls from the multiplex PCR reads in MiXCR, one entry per CDR3 protein. Of a few hundred thousand distinct CDR3 sequences in the sample, approximately 15% were seen once. The sample consisted of blood. Receptors originate from a woman in her twenties or thirties with Graves' hyperthyroidism. CDR3s include the opening cysteine and the closing phenylalanine or tryptophan. Fields, in order: J gene, V gene, D gene, clone size, CDR3 DNA, CDR3 protein. The D gene is left open where the match is weak. Size values are once, few and many counts, or a class for expanded clones, and some rows have none.

>TRBJ2-7|TRBV11-2|-|few
TGTGCCAGCAGCTTAGCGGGAGAGGACTACGAGCAGTACTTC
CASSLAGEDYEQYF
>TRBJ2-6|TRBV12-3/TRBV12-4|-|-
TGTGCCAGCAGTTTTTCTGGACAGGAGGGCTCTGGGGCCAACGTCCTGACTTTC
CASSFSGQEGSGANVLTF
>TRBJ2-7|TRBV11-2|TRBD1|many
TGTGCCAGCAAAACCGGACAGGAATCCTACGAGCAGTACTTC
CASKTGQESYEQYF
>TRBJ2-1|TRBV12-3/TRBV12-4|TRBD2|many
TGTGCCAGCAGTTTGTTGGCAGGACTAGCATACAATGAGCAGTTCTTC
CASSLLAGLAYNEQFF
>TRBJ2-3|TRBV9|-|-
TGTGCCAGCAGCACGTGGACAGCTTCAGATACGCAGTATTTT
CASSTWTASDTQYF
>TRBJ2-7|TRBV10-3|-|few
TGTGCCATCAGTGAGTCCGGGGGACTGGGAACCTACGAGCAGTACTTC
CAISESGGLGTYEQYF
>TRBJ2-7|TRBV7-6|-|few
TGTGCCAGCAGCACGTCCCTAGGGGTCTACGAGCAGTACTTC
CASSTSLGVYEQYF
>TRBJ2-7|TRBV6-5|-|-
TGTGCCAGCAGTTACTCTGGGGTGGTAGTCGCGTACGAGCAGTACTTC
CASSYSGVVVAYEQYF
>TRBJ2-2|TRBV15|-|many
TGTGCCACCAGCACTGACAACCGAGACGGGGAGCTGTTTTTT
CATSTDNRDGELFF
>TRBJ2-3|TRBV27|-|many
TGTGCCAGCAGTGTCCACGGGGTTACAGATACGCAGTATTTT
CASSVHGVTDTQYF
>TRBJ2-1|TRBV30|-|few
TGTGCCTCCCTGTACCAAAGCTCCTACAATGAGCAGTTCTTC
CASLYQSSYNEQFF
>TRBJ1-1|TRBV7-2|-|many
TGTGCCAGCACCCGTAGTCCGAACACTGAAGCTTTCTTT
CASTRSPNTEAFF
>TRBJ2-3|TRBV7-2|-|-
TGTGCCAGCAGCTTAAAACTCACAGATACGCAGTATTTT
CASSLKLTDTQYF
>TRBJ2-7|TRBV7-9|TRBD2|many
TGTGCCAGCAGCGCAAATTTCCTCGGCGGGAGGGCGGAGGAGCAGTACTTC
CASSANFLGGRAEEQYF
>TRBJ2-3|TRBV29-1|TRBD1|many
TGCAGCGTTGAAGGGACAGGGGGCGTAGATACGCAGTATTTT
CSVEGTGGVDTQYF
>TRBJ2-2|TRBV11-1|TRBD1|few
TGTGCCAGCAGCTTAGTCGGTCCCGGGACAGGGGGCTTTTCCGGGGAGCTGTTTTTT
CASSLVGPGTGGFSGELFF
>TRBJ1-2|TRBV2|-|few
TGTGCCAGCAGTGTTGTATACTATGGCTACACCTTC
CASSVVYYGYTF
>TRBJ2-7|TRBV2|TRBD2|-
TGTGCCAGCAACGTACTAGCGGGCCTCTACGAGCAGTACTTC
CASNVLAGLYEQYF
>TRBJ2-6|TRBV12-3/TRBV12-4|-|many
TGTGCCACGGGACGGATCTCTGGGGCCAACGTCCTGACTTTC
CATGRISGANVLTF
>TRBJ2-1|TRBV4-1|TRBD2|-
TGCGCCAGCAGCCCCCCCCTAGCGGGAGGCCAAAATGAGCAGTTCTTC
CASSPPLAGGQNEQFF
>TRBJ2-2|TRBV10-3|-|many
TGTGCCATCAGCGAGGGATCAGCGTACACCGGGGAGCTGTTTTTT
CAISEGSAYTGELFF
>TRBJ2-5|TRBV7-6|-|many
TGTGCCAGCAGCTTATATGCCTCGGAGACCCAGTACTTC
CASSLYASETQYF
>TRBJ1-1|TRBV5-1|-|-
TGCGCCAGCACCGATACAGTGAACACTGAAGCTTTCTTT
CASTDTVNTEAFF
>TRBJ1-3|TRBV9|-|few
TGTGCCAGCAGCGTAATCTCTGGAAACACCATATATTTT
CASSVISGNTIYF
>TRBJ2-1|TRBV9|TRBD2|few
TGTGCCAGCAGCGTCGCGGGAGAGTCCTACAATGAGCAGTTCTTC
CASSVAGESYNEQFF
>TRBJ2-7|TRBV13|TRBD2|-
TGTGCCAGCAGCTACGGGACTAGCGAGACCTACGAGCAGTACTTC
CASSYGTSETYEQYF
>TRBJ1-2|TRBV29-1|TRBD1|many
TGCAGCGTTGAAGACCGGGACAGCCCAGATGGGTATGGCTACACCTTC
CSVEDRDSPDGYGYTF
>TRBJ2-5|TRBV12-3/TRBV12-4|TRBD2|few
TGTGCCAGCACCCCACCAGTGGGAGGGCAAGAGACCCAGTACTTC
CASTPPVGGQETQYF
>TRBJ2-7|TRBV6-1|-|-
TGTGCCAGCAGTTTAGGGGCCAGCCAGTGGTACGAGCAGTACTTC
CASSLGASQWYEQYF
>TRBJ2-2|TRBV30|TRBD2|-
TGTGCCTGGAGTTCTGGGGGGCTAGCGGGAGCGACCGGGGAGCTGTTTTTT
CAWSSGGLAGATGELFF
>TRBJ2-6|TRBV15|-|-
TGTGCCACCAGCAGAGCTCGGGGGTCTGGGGCCAACGTCCTGACTTTC
CATSRARGSGANVLTF
>TRBJ1-6|TRBV12-3/TRBV12-4|-|few
TGTGCCAGCAGTTACGACATATACTCACCCCTCCACTTT
CASSYDIYSPLHF
>TRBJ1-3|TRBV6-1|-|-
TGTGCCAGCAGCTTCGACACCTCTGGAAACACCATATATTTT
CASSFDTSGNTIYF